These T cell receptor beta chains were read from a single sample in a study of blood T cells in healthy people across ages. TCRdb re-derived calls from the 5' RACE reads in MiXCR, one entry per CDR3 protein. The table shows 1.5 million to 1.8 million distinct CDR3 sequences, with roughly two fifths occurring only once. Sequencing was performed on blood. Source of these receptors: a woman aged 18 to 35 in good health. The conserved cysteine and the conserved F or W are not part of the CDR3 here.

TRBV20-1	TRBJ1-1	11	SAREPMNTEAF
TRBV29-1	TRBJ2-5	13	SVGRGTPTYNEQY
TRBV4-2	TRBJ2-7	12	ASSQEIAGDEQY
TRBV5-5	TRBJ1-5	12	ASSLVRQNQPQH
TRBV12-3/TRBV12-4	TRBJ1-5	12	ASSLGQLYQPQH
TRBV4-2	TRBJ1-6	14	ASRSSGIRENSPLH
TRBV29-1	TRBJ2-3	12	SVERIVSTDTQY
TRBV27	NA	16	ASSLSSLAGEGLYEQY
TRBV5-1	TRBJ1-1	13	ASSFSLRDVDEAF
TRBV29-1	TRBJ2-5	12	SVAGLTEGETQY
TRBV11-2	TRBJ1-1	11	ASSSLLGIEAF
TRBV20-1	TRBJ1-2	12	SARSPNLVYGYT
TRBV6-5	TRBJ1-2	12	ASSYSQGLYGYT
TRBV12-3/TRBV12-4	TRBJ1-2	15	ASRTGTGSFTNYGYT
TRBV24-1	TRBJ2-3	13	ATSELRGSTDTQY
TRBV6-2/TRBV6-3	TRBJ2-7	11	ASALGLQTEQY
TRBV12-3/TRBV12-4	TRBJ1-5	13	ASRRGPEGNQPQH
TRBV7-2	TRBJ1-1	12	ASSLRRQGTEAF
TRBV2	TRBJ1-4	11	ASSVSTSEKLF
TRBV28	TRBJ2-7	13	ASSLGGSSSYEQY
TRBV13	TRBJ2-1	12	ASSLWLANNEQF
TRBV18	TRBJ2-3	11	ASSREMTDTQY
TRBV4-3	TRBJ2-3	11	ASSLAISDTQY
TRBV10-2	TRBJ2-1	14	ASSVSSSGSHNEQF
TRBV6-2/TRBV6-3	TRBJ2-5	14	ASRTYRGRVPETQY
TRBV7-2	TRBJ2-5	13	ASSEQGWSYNEQY
TRBV3-1	TRBJ2-1	14	ASSQDSMPYYNEQF
TRBV7-2	TRBJ2-7	13	TSSSTTSARCEQY
TRBV12-3/TRBV12-4	TRBJ2-7	12	ASSPQDRVYEQY
TRBV6-6	TRBJ1-2	15	ASSYRDTSSLFYGYT
TRBV24-1	TRBJ1-2	10	ATSGNSYGYT
TRBV18	TRBJ1-5	11	ASSPGDYQPQH
TRBV20-1	TRBJ2-1	14	SARRLAGGPTNEQF
TRBV13	TRBJ2-7	12	ASSFSSGDNEQY
TRBV20-1	TRBJ1-2	11	SVTDRENYGYT
TRBV4-3	TRBJ2-7	15	ASSMGLAGVPDYEQY
TRBV6-4	TRBJ1-5	15	ASSDWGAWGLAQPQH
TRBV29-1	TRBJ2-1	11	SVQIISYNEQF
TRBV7-8	TRBJ2-1	13	ASSWRVGSYNEQF
TRBV12-3/TRBV12-4	TRBJ2-2	10	ASSSFPGELF
TRBV24-1	TRBJ2-5	12	ATSDSSTQETQY
TRBV20-1	NA	12	SARDAQGGETQY
TRBV7-9	TRBJ2-3	9	ASTEGDGQY
TRBV6-2/TRBV6-3	TRBJ2-1	16	ASSYGLPTSGVVKEQF
TRBV29-1	TRBJ1-5	12	SVSRPGAEQPLH
TRBV24-1	TRBJ2-4	19	ATSDGALGGRGLAAKNIQY
TRBV5-1	TRBJ1-1	13	ASSPPVRGRDEAF
TRBV6-5	TRBJ1-2	17	ASSYSMMGLTTLNYGYT
TRBV29-1	TRBJ2-1	11	SVGGVLQETQF
TRBV6-2/TRBV6-3	TRBJ2-3	15	ASRPGWGADLEDTQY
TRBV5-6	TRBJ2-3	16	ASSLWAELAGGRDTQY
TRBV10-3	TRBJ2-7	14	AISESRGRGPNEQY
TRBV20-1	TRBJ1-2	12	SARGAGGAWGHT
TRBV27	TRBJ1-2	12	ASSWGPIHYGYT
TRBV5-1	TRBJ1-2	14	ASSLTGTLTNYGYT